Listed here are 13 T cell receptor beta chains from one sample, sequenced in a study of cytomegalovirus exposure and HLA in healthy donors (TCRdb year 2017). Libraries were constructed by the immunoSEQ multiplex PCR assay. For the multiplex PCR, a mixture combining 60 forward primers for TCR Vbeta segments and 13 reverse primers for TCR Jbeta segments was used. TCRdb re-hosts the immuneACCESS table, in-frame sequences only. Its copies lack some clones; in the studies checked, an unresolved V gene accounts for under half of them, and the cause for the rest is not known. Present in this sample are approximately 90,000 clones, about 80% of which were seen just once. About 1.4% of the sample belongs to the ten largest clones. The sequencing input was PBMCs. Receptors were obtained from a male donor in good health and CMV-seronegative.

This clone has a handful of counts. V and J are TRBV7-2 and TRBJ2-5; 7 positions agree with TRBD2. Trimming removed 6 bases from V and 1 base from J; junction bases left unmatched: 11. Germline-derived CDR1 and CDR2 are SGHTA and FQGNSA. CDR3 size: 16 residues. This chain's CDR3 is CASRLGTGRSQETQYF. The DNA for the CDR3 is TGTGCCAGCAGATTGGGGACCGGGAGGTCCCAAGAGACCCAGTACTTC.

V is TRBV27 and J is TRBJ2-7; 7 nucleotides line up with TRBD1. The V segment lost 5 bases and the J segment 3 bases; nucleotides outside the gene matches: 4. CDR3 length: 13 residues. Germline V gene lookup returns CDR1 MNHEY and CDR2 SMNVEV (reference sequence). CDR3 nucleotide sequence: TGTGCCAGCAGTCGGACAGGCAACTACGAGCAGTACTTC. This encodes CASSRTGNYEQYF.

As regards this clone: An end of the junction differs from the germline gene, which may be a read error. The V gene is TRBV9, the J gene TRBJ2-7, with a tentative D call TRBD1 (6 bases). The CDR3 consists of 14 residues. Germline V CDR1 and CDR2: SGDLS, YYNGEE. The CDR3 spells CASSHSDRLYEQCF. The CDR3 DNA reads as TGTGCCAGCAGCCACTCGGACAGACTCTACGAGCAGTGCTTC.

CDR3 in DNA: TGTGCCAGTAGACAGGGTAATGAGCAGTACTTC. This gives the protein CASRQGNEQYF. The V call is TRBV19, the J call TRBJ2-7; D might be TRBD1 (6 bases). This CDR3 is built from 11 residues. The ends were cut back, 6 bases at V and 7 bases at J, with 10 bases in the middle. CDR1 and CDR2 (germline): LNHDA, SQIVND (reference sequence).

The chain links TRBV9 to TRBJ2-7; no definite D call. The CDR3 consists of 12 residues. Trimming stripped 4 bases from V and 4 bases from J, with 9 bases between. In germline, CDR1 is SGDLS, CDR2 YYNGEE. The CDR3, as DNA: TGTGCCAGCAGCCCTCCTAGTTACGAGCAGTACTTC. Protein sequence: CASSPPSYEQYF.

The chain has TRBV4-3 and TRBJ2-7; 7 positions match TRBD1. With V trimmed by 0 bases and J by 2 bases, 13 bases remained unmatched. The CDR3 loop spans 18 amino acids. Germline-derived CDR1 and CDR2 are LGHNA and YSLEER. As DNA, the CDR3 is TGCGCCAGCAGCCAAGAATCCCCCTTGGGGGACAGCACCTACGAGCAGTACTTC. This gives the protein CASSQESPLGDSTYEQYF.

This clone was detected a few times. The rearrangement joins TRBV2 to TRBJ2-2; D possibly corresponds to TRBD1 (6 bases). This CDR3 contains 14 residues. CDR1 is SNHLY, CDR2 FYNNEI, per germline. V was clipped by 6 bases and J by 3 bases, with 11 bases between them. This CDR3 reads CASSTGSHTGELFF. The CDR3 DNA sequence: TGTGCCAGCAGCACAGGGTCACACACCGGGGAGCTGTTTTTT.

The chain recombines TRBV6-1 with TRBJ1-4, with TRBD1 matching 9 bases. The CDR3 is 13 amino acids. Germline V gene data show CDR1 as MNHNS and CDR2 as SASEGT. Trimming cost V 7 bases and J 8 bases; bases outside gene matches: 5. CDR3 residues: CASTGTGREKLFF. The CDR3 bases are TGTGCCAGCACGGGGACAGGGCGCGAAAAACTGTTTTTT.

For this clone: One end of the junction fails to match germline, which may point to a read error. V usage is TRBV7-9 and J usage is TRBJ2-1; TRBD1 agrees at 7 bases. There are 17 residues in the CDR3. Germline CDR1 is SEHNR and CDR2 is FQNEAQ (reference sequence). DNA of the CDR3: TGTTCCAGCACCGCTCAGTCATGGACAGGTGGGGACAATGAGCAGTTCTTC. Encoded protein: CSSTAQSWTGGDNEQFF.

V is TRBV6-6 and J is TRBJ2-7, with D possibly TRBD2 on 5 matching bases. Trimming took 8 bases from V and 3 from J, leaving 17 bases between them. This CDR3 comprises 14 residues. Germline V gene lookup returns CDR1 MNHNY and CDR2 SVGAGI (reference sequence). The CDR3 sequence is CASRRVRRGYEQYF. CDR3 nucleotides: TGTGCCAGCCGACGCGTTCGACGGGGCTACGAGCAGTACTTC.

The chain uses TRBV28 and TRBJ1-2; D is unresolved. Trimming cost V 6 bases and J 8 bases, with 13 bases left between them. Germline V lookup: CDR1 MDHEN, CDR2 SYDVKM. The length of the CDR3 is 12 residues. The CDR3 DNA reads as TGTGCCAGCAGCATTACGGGTCGGGGCTACACCTTC. This codes for CASSITGRGYTF.

The gene calls are TRBV7-9 and TRBJ1-1; 7 positions agree with TRBD1. This CDR3 contains 15 residues. CDR1 is SEHNR and CDR2 is FQNEAQ in the germline V gene (reference sequence). J lost 5 bases, V lost 1 base, and 7 bases had no gene match. CDR3 nucleotides: TGTGCCAGCAGCTTAGATCAGGCAGGGGGGACTGAAGCTTTCTTT. Residues: CASSLDQAGGTEAFF.

The chain has TRBV7-2 and TRBJ1-2; D unresolved. CDR3 length: 13 amino acids. Deletions cut 5 bases from V and 4 bases from J, with 11 bases between. Germline V gives CDR1 SGHTA, CDR2 FQGNSA. The CDR3 sequence: CASSRVGAYGYTF. The CDR3 region has the DNA TGTGCCAGCAGCCGCGTGGGAGCCTATGGCTACACCTTC. Full variable domain (rest looked up from reference TRBV7-2 and TRBJ1-2): GAGVSQSPSNKVTEKGKDVELRCDPISGHTALYWYRQSLGQGLEFLIYFQGNSAPDKSGLPSDRFSAERTGGSVSTLTIQRTQQEDSAVYLCASSRVGAYGYTFGSGTRLTVV.